Reported below is one TCR beta chain. Per germline, CDR1 LGHNA and CDR2 YSLEER. This CDR3 spans 15 amino acids. Trimming removed 0 bases from V and 2 bases from J, with 10 bases in between. The record originates from a study of shared clonotypes between healthy human individuals. Using immunoSEQ multiplex PCR, the repertoire was profiled, and TCRdb retains in-frame clones only, with some absent. Of hundreds of thousands of clones detected, 70% to 80% appear once; the ten largest clones hold roughly 13%. The receptor's source is a woman aged 40 to 50 in good health. Some clones in this sample may be carry-over from other donors' samples. Sequenced: PBMCs. This chain joins TRBV4-3 and TRBJ1-2, with D perhaps TRBD1 (5 bases). CDR3 region: CASSQEVRQNYGYTF. DNA of the CDR3: TGCGCCAGCAGCCAAGAAGTGAGACAGAACTATGGCTACACCTTC.